These T cell receptor beta chains were read from a single sample in a study of low-dose radiotherapy and immunotherapy resistance in tumors. TCRdb analysed the reads with MiXCR anew, one entry per CDR3 protein. The sample records approximately 90,000 distinct CDR3 sequences, 15% to 20% being singletons. The specimen comprised PBMCs, sampled before treatment. All receptors come from a male donor with prostate cancer. CDR3s include the opening cysteine and the closing phenylalanine or tryptophan.

CDR3 length | V gene | CDR3 protein
12 | TRBV7-2 | CASSPSEGTQYF
13 | TRBV28 | CASSLWRGQPQHF
15 | TRBV7-3 | CASSQPGRGHNEQFF
14 | TRBV12-3/TRBV12-4 | CASSSGVKDYEQYF
15 | TRBV18 | CASSPYRGSNSPLHF
14 | TRBV2 | CASTPTGSSYEQYF
15 | TRBV19 | CASSAAGGLGGELFF
17 | TRBV7-9 | CASSSGHDFSGANVLTF
13 | TRBV20-1 | CSAQGLRNEKLFF
18 | TRBV3-1 | CASSQDPTGFSSGNTIYF
19 | TRBV7-8 | CASSPNNRGHPLAKNIQYF